The next 26 T cell receptor beta chains were all read from a single sample in a study of CD8 T cells in ankylosing spondylitis. One entry per CDR3 protein, called by TCRdb with MiXCR from the 5' RACE reads. The repertoire includes approximately 350,000 distinct CDR3 sequences, approximately 20% of them detected once, and around 13% sits in the top ten. The sample comprised blood, either unsorted or a sorted T cell fraction (not recorded which). The receptors were gathered from a male donor with ankylosing spondylitis or in good health (not recorded which).

The chain couples TRBV27 to TRBJ2-5, with D tentatively TRBD2 (6 bases). Trimming took 5 bases from V and 4 from J, leaving 17 bases between them. CDR3 length: 15 amino acids. The germline V gene encodes CDR1 MNHEY and CDR2 SMNVEV (reference sequence). CDR3 DNA: TGTGCCAGCAGTCTGCGACTAGTCGCGGTAGAGACCCAGTACTTC. Translated: CASSLRLVAVETQYF.

The chain uses TRBV5-6 and TRBJ1-4, with TRBD1 matching over 7 bases. The CDR3 is 18 residues long. CDR1 is SGHDT and CDR2 is YYEEEE in the germline V gene. The trim removed 4 bases at V and 6 bases at J, leaving 18 bases unmatched. CDR3 DNA: TGTGCCAGCAGCCCGCAACCCTACAGGGGATCGATCCATGAAAAACTGTTTTTT. It yields the protein CASSPQPYRGSIHEKLFF.

The chain links TRBV12-3 or TRBV12-4 to TRBJ1-1; D is unclear. The CDR3 has 13 amino acids. Trimming took off 3 bases at V and 1 base at J, with 6 bases between the two ends. This CDR3 is CASSFFKNTEAFF. In DNA, the CDR3 is TGTGCCAGCAGTTTTTTCAAGAACACTGAAGCTTTCTTT.

This chain links TRBV10-3 with TRBJ1-5; possibly TRBD1 for D (6 bases). From germline, CDR1 is ENHRY and CDR2 SYGVKD. CDR3 length equals 14 residues. Trimming took off 2 bases at V and 3 bases at J, with 8 bases between the two ends. This chain's CDR3 is CAISEGDNNQPQHF. The CDR3 nucleotides are TGTGCCATCAGTGAGGGGGACAACAATCAGCCCCAGCATTTT.

This clonotype was found a few times. The CDR3 loop is CASSDRPQPQHF. Written as DNA, the CDR3 is TGTGCCAGCAGCGACAGGCCGCAGCCCCAGCATTTT. The chain links TRBV12-3 or TRBV12-4 to TRBJ1-5; D may be TRBD1 (6 bases). CDR3 length equals 12 residues. Trimming removed 6 bases from V and 7 bases from J, with 10 bases in between.

The chain uses TRBV30 and TRBJ2-1, with 7 positions matching TRBD1. The germline V gene encodes CDR1 GTSNPN and CDR2 SVGIG (reference sequence). V gave up 0 bases and J gave up 5 bases; unmatched junction bases: 1. This CDR3 is 13 amino acids long. CDR3 in DNA: TGTGCCTGGAGTGTGACAGGGAACAATGAGCAGTTCTTC. Protein product: CAWSVTGNNEQFF.

The genes are TRBV5-1 and TRBJ2-2; 8 nucleotides agree with TRBD2. CDR3 length equals 16 residues. Germline values: CDR1 SGHRS, CDR2 YFSETQ. With V trimmed by 7 bases and J by 4 bases, 12 bases remained unmatched. DNA for the CDR3: TGCGCCAGCTTCTGGAGCGGGGGCGTTATCACCGGGGAGCTGTTTTTT. This gives the protein CASFWSGGVITGELFF.

This clonotype was picked up a small number of times. The chain carries TRBV21-1 and TRBJ1-6; TRBD1 is the table's D call, not checked against the DNA. TRBV21-1 is an annotated pseudogene. The CDR3 totals 15 residues. CDR3 residues: CASSPPGFYNSPLHF. The CDR3 nucleotides are TGTGCCAGCAGTCCACCGGGGTTTTATAATTCACCCCTCCACTTT.

This clonotype was detected only a few times. This chain uses TRBV20-1 with TRBJ2-2; perhaps TRBD1 as D (5 bases). The germline CDR1 and CDR2 sequences are DFQATT and SNEGSKA (reference sequence). V was cut by 0 bases and J by 5 bases, with 7 bases left in between. The CDR3 loop spans 13 amino acids. Written as DNA, the CDR3 is TGCAGTGCTAGAGAACAGGATACCGGGGAGCTGTTTTTT. It codes for CSAREQDTGELFF.

V and J are TRBV3-1 and TRBJ2-5; a possible D gene is TRBD2 (6 bases). The CDR3 loop spans 19 amino acids. Trimming pared 5 bases from V and 1 base from J, leaving 26 bases between. Germline V gives CDR1 LGHDT, CDR2 YNNKEL (reference sequence). CDR3 protein: CASSFRSAATLRGQETQYF. The CDR3 nucleotides are TGTGCCAGCAGCTTTCGGTCGGCTGCCACGCTGCGGGGCCAAGAGACCCAGTACTTC.

CDR3 residues: CASSLSSGGQNEQFF. DNA for the CDR3: TGTGCCAGCAGCTTATCCAGCGGGGGGCAGAATGAGCAGTTCTTC. The chain joins TRBV7-8 to TRBJ2-1; TRBD2 matches at 9 bases. The CDR3 consists of 15 residues. V lost 2 bases and J lost 7; bases outside the gene matches: 6. Germline V lookup: CDR1 SGHVS, CDR2 FQNEAQ.

This clonotype has only a few counts. The chain has TRBV7-9 and TRBJ2-5; D is unresolved. Germline CDR1 is SEHNR and CDR2 is FQNEAQ (reference sequence). The CDR3 contains 13 residues. V lost 5 bases and J lost 1, with 8 bases in between. As DNA, the CDR3 is TGTGCCAGCAGCCCTCCCGCCCAAGAGACCCAGTACTTC. As protein: CASSPPAQETQYF.

In this sample, this clonotype turned up a few times. The V gene is TRBV12-3 or TRBV12-4, the J gene TRBJ1-5; D gene unclear. The V gene lost 7 bases and the J gene lost 3 bases, with 10 bases spanning the gap. The CDR3 is made up of 13 amino acids. The DNA for the CDR3 is TGTGCCAGCACCCTAGTTTACAATCAGCCCCAGCATTTT. Encoded protein: CASTLVYNQPQHF.

This clonotype was detected a few times. This chain connects TRBV11-2 to TRBJ2-2; 8 bases line up with TRBD1. Germline CDR1 is SGHAT and CDR2 is FQNNGV. The trim removed 4 bases at V and 6 bases at J, leaving 4 bases unmatched. The CDR3 has 14 residues. DNA for the CDR3: TGTGCCAGCAGCTCCTCGGACAGGGCCGGGGAGCTGTTTTTT. Translation: CASSSSDRAGELFF. The full variable domain, completed using reference TRBV11-2 and TRBJ2-2, is EAGVAQSPRYKIIEKRQSVAFWCNPISGHATLYWYQQILGQGPKLLIQFQNNGVVDDSQLPKDRFSAERLKGVDSTLKIQPAKLEDSAVYLCASSSSDRAGELFFGEGSRLTVL.

This chain uses TRBV20-1 with TRBJ2-3; D may correspond to TRBD1 or TRBD2 (5 bases each). Trimming removed 1 base at V and 0 bases at J, with 11 bases between. The germline gives CDR1 DFQATT, CDR2 SNEGSKA (reference sequence). The CDR3 is 15 amino acids. The DNA of the CDR3 is TGCAGTGCTAGAGTTCTCCGGGGCAGCACAGATACGCAGTATTTT. Translated, it gives CSARVLRGSTDTQYF.

This clonotype occurred a few times. The chain is built from TRBV12-3 or TRBV12-4 and TRBJ1-4, with D perhaps TRBD1 (6 bases). V lost 3 bases and J lost 8, with 13 bases in between. CDR3 length equals 14 residues. The CDR3: CASSFRGENEKLFF. CDR3 coding DNA: TGTGCCAGCAGTTTCAGGGGAGAGAACGAAAAACTGTTTTTT.

The chain links TRBV20-1 to TRBJ1-4; D not resolved. Trimming cost V 6 bases and J 6 bases, with 14 bases left between them. Germline V gene data show CDR1 as DFQATT and CDR2 as SNEGSKA (reference sequence). The CDR3 runs to 13 residues. CDR3 sequence: CSARPGLHEKLFF. In DNA, the CDR3 is TGCAGTGCGCGACCGGGCCTACATGAAAAACTGTTTTTT.

The rearrangement links TRBV13 to TRBJ2-3; D remains unclear. CDR3 length: 13 residues. Germline V gene sequence: CDR1 PRHDT, CDR2 FYEKMQ (reference sequence). V was cut by 3 bases and J by 2 bases, with 6 bases left in between. As DNA, the CDR3 is TGTGCCAGCAGCTTGATCGACACAGATACGCAGTATTTT. Translation gives CASSLIDTDTQYF. Complete variable domain (other parts from reference TRBV13 and TRBJ2-3): AAGVIQSPRHLIKEKRETATLKCYPIPRHDTVYWYQQGPGQDPQFLISFYEKMQSDKGSIPDRFSAQQFSDYHSELNMSSLELGDSALYFCASSLIDTDTQYFGPGTRLTVL.

The chain is built from TRBV12-3 or TRBV12-4 and TRBJ2-7; 8 bases fit TRBD2. The CDR3 runs to 14 residues. V shed 5 bases, J shed 3 bases, and the junction held 6 bases outside the gene matches. This chain's CDR3 is CASSATSGFYEQYF. The DNA of the CDR3 is TGTGCCAGCAGTGCTACTAGCGGATTCTACGAGCAGTACTTC.

This chain uses TRBV24-1 with TRBJ2-2, with 7 bases identical to TRBD1. The V gene's germline CDR1 is KGHDR and CDR2 SFDVKD. Unmatched junction bases numbered 7, after V lost 8 bases and J lost 2 bases. CDR3 size: 15 residues. CDR3 residues: CATKETGANTGELFF. CDR3 DNA sequence: TGTGCCACCAAAGAAACAGGGGCTAACACCGGGGAGCTGTTTTTT.

The rearrangement links TRBV6-4 to TRBJ1-4; TRBD1 might be the D (6 bases). This CDR3 region has 17 residues. Germline assignment: CDR1 MRHNA and CDR2 SNTAGT. The V gene lost 2 bases and the J gene lost 4 bases, with 17 bases spanning the gap. CDR3 loop: CASSDPPHRDSNEKLFF. The CDR3 DNA reads as TGTGCCAGCAGTGACCCCCCTCACAGGGATAGTAATGAAAAACTGTTTTTT.

This clonotype has only a few counts. The chain uses TRBV12-3 or TRBV12-4 and TRBJ2-1; 11 bases are a match to TRBD2. The CDR3 spans 15 residues. After removal of 7 bases from V and 4 bases from J, the junction contained 6 bases not matched to a gene. The CDR3 DNA is TGTGCCAGCACCCTAGCGGGGGGCAAGTACAATGAGCAGTTCTTC. It encodes CASTLAGGKYNEQFF.

The chain joins TRBV13 to TRBJ2-3; 9 bases are a match to TRBD2. Germline-derived CDR1 and CDR2 are PRHDT and FYEKMQ (reference sequence). The CDR3 has 14 amino acids. V dropped 5 bases and J dropped 10; count of bases not matched to a gene: 10. The CDR3 bases are TGTGCCAGCAGCCCCGGGACTAGCTTGGATTCGCAGTATTTT. It encodes CASSPGTSLDSQYF. The whole variable domain, remainder taken from reference TRBV13 and TRBJ2-3, is AAGVIQSPRHLIKEKRETATLKCYPIPRHDTVYWYQQGPGQDPQFLISFYEKMQSDKGSIPDRFSAQQFSDYHSELNMSSLELGDSALYFCASSPGTSLDSQYFGPGTRLTVL.

This clonotype occurred a few times. CDR3 in DNA: TGCGCCAGCAGCGGCCCGGGACGGGACTCTGGAAACACCATATATTTT. Translated: CASSGPGRDSGNTIYF. The chain combines TRBV4-1 with TRBJ1-3; TRBD1 is a possible D gene (5 bases). The V end lost 5 bases, the J end lost 0 bases, and 14 bases lay between the germline ends. From germline, CDR1 is MGHRA and CDR2 YSYEKL. The CDR3 totals 16 residues.

About this clonotype: The germline gene is not matched at one end of the junction; a read error may be the cause. This chain connects TRBV2 to TRBJ2-3; TRBD1 matches 12 bases. Germline V gives CDR1 SNHLY, CDR2 FYNNEI. This CDR3 is 19 amino acids long. CDR3 protein: CAISFRGTGGISSTDTQYF. The DNA for the CDR3 is TGTGCCATCAGTTTTCGTGGGACAGGGGGCATCTCTAGCACAGATACGCAGTATTTT.

The chain carries TRBV20-1 and TRBJ2-1; no firm D call. Germline-derived CDR1 and CDR2 are DFQATT and SNEGSKA (reference sequence). This CDR3 spans 12 amino acids. Trimming left V 6 bases short and J 10 bases short, with 16 bases between. CDR3 protein: CSAPGLRQEQFF. Here the CDR3 DNA reads TGCAGTGCCCCCGGTCTCCGCCAGGAGCAGTTCTTC.